The 25 T cell receptor beta chains presented below share a single source sample, sequenced in a study of T cells expressing NK-cell markers (dated by TCRdb to 2020 to 2021). Library generation was performed with 5' RACE. These reads were obtained on an Illumina HiSeq 2000. Each CDR3 protein sequence appears as one entry after TCRdb reprocessed the reads, and no DNA is included. This sample's table lists about 30,000 distinct CDR3 sequences. The top ten constitute 60% of the sample. Input material: blood T cells: a sorted CD56 or NKG2C T cell subset, CD4+ or CD8+ T cells, or bulk PBMC T cells (not recorded which). The receptors originated from a woman between 18 and 75 years old in good health.

CDR3 sequence reads: CASSELNTEAFF. The chain couples TRBV4-1 to TRBJ1-1. CDR1 MGHRA and CDR2 YSYEKL come from the germline V gene. The CDR3 is 12 amino acids.

The chain carries TRBV6-4 and TRBJ2-1; TCRdb selects TRBD2, and the lack of DNA leaves this call unchecked. This CDR3 is built from 12 residues. Looked up from germline, CDR1 is MRHNA and CDR2 is SNTAGT. CDR3 protein: CASSRQGGEQFF.

V is TRBV4-1 and J is TRBJ2-5; the D gene TCRdb calls, TRBD1, cannot be checked with no DNA. Per germline, CDR1 MGHRA and CDR2 YSYEKL. The CDR3 length is 14 residues. CDR3 sequence: CASSQGQGRETQYF.

V gene TRBV25-1 combines with J gene TRBJ1-1. Germline V lookup: CDR1 MGHDK, CDR2 SYGVNS. The CDR3 covers 15 residues. The CDR3 protein is CASSESCRLNTEAFF. Together with reference TRBV25-1 and TRBJ1-1, the CDR3 gives the full variable domain: EADIYQTPRYLVIGTGKKITLECSQTMGHDKMYWYQQDPGMELHLIHYSYGVNSTEKGDLSSESTVSRIRTEHFPLTLESARPSHTSQYLCASSESCRLNTEAFFGQGTRLTVV.

The chain couples TRBV7-9 to TRBJ2-7; TCRdb calls TRBD2, which cannot be checked without DNA. The CDR3 is 12 amino acids. CDR1 SEHNR and CDR2 FQNEAQ come from the germline V gene (reference sequence). The CDR3 here is CASGTGTYEQYF. Drawing the rest from reference TRBV7-9 and TRBJ2-7, the complete variable domain is DTGVSQNPRHKITKRGQNVTFRCDPISEHNRLYWYRQTLGQGPEFLTYFQNEAQLEKSRLLSDRFSAERPKGSFSTLEIQRTEQGDSAMYLCASGTGTYEQYFGPGTRLTVT.

The rearrangement joins TRBV28 to TRBJ1-5; TCRdb gives TRBD1 as the D gene, but with no DNA this cannot be confirmed. Germline V gene data show CDR1 as MDHEN and CDR2 as SYDVKM. This CDR3 comprises 13 residues. Here the CDR3 reads CASSAGAWQPQHF.

V usage is TRBV4-1 and J usage is TRBJ2-2; TCRdb picks TRBD1, but there is no DNA to check that call. This CDR3 is built from 16 residues. CDR1 is MGHRA and CDR2 is YSYEKL in the germline V gene. Here the CDR3 reads CASSQVRDTNTGELFF.

The V call is TRBV6-1, the J call TRBJ2-5; the D call of TRBD1 rests on TCRdb alone, since no DNA is present to check it. Germline V gives CDR1 MNHNS, CDR2 SASEGT. This CDR3 spans 14 amino acids. CDR3 sequence: CASTTDYSQETQYF.

The CDR3 reads CASSLGGKISNQPQHF. The chain is built from TRBV27 and TRBJ1-5; TCRdb designates TRBD1, a call that cannot be tested without DNA. This CDR3 comprises 16 residues. Looked up from germline, CDR1 is MNHEY and CDR2 is SMNVEV (reference sequence).

The chain links TRBV4-1 to TRBJ1-1; TCRdb picks TRBD1, but there is no DNA to check that call. CDR3 length: 16 amino acids. The germline V gene encodes CDR1 MGHRA and CDR2 YSYEKL. The CDR3 spells CASSQDRGDPGTEAFF.

CDR3 loop: CASTGTVDSGANVLTF. This rearrangement joins TRBV25-1 to TRBJ2-6; TCRdb calls TRBD1, which cannot be checked without DNA. Germline values: CDR1 MGHDK, CDR2 SYGVNS. The CDR3 has 16 amino acids.

This chain joins TRBV11-2 and TRBJ2-7; TCRdb picks TRBD2, but there is no DNA to check that call. CDR3 length equals 16 residues. In germline, CDR1 is SGHAT, CDR2 FQNNGV. This chain's CDR3 is CASSLGIEGLSYEQYF.

The V call is TRBV3-1, the J call TRBJ2-5; TCRdb lists TRBD1, though no DNA is available to test this call. The CDR3 is 16 residues long. Germline V gene data show CDR1 as LGHDT and CDR2 as YNNKEL (reference sequence). The CDR3 region is CASSPRGQGFRETQYF.

V is TRBV6-4 and J is TRBJ2-3; TCRdb selects TRBD2, and the lack of DNA leaves this call unchecked. The CDR3 sequence is 16 residues long. Germline loops: CDR1 MRHNA, CDR2 SNTAGT. CDR3 in amino acids: CASSDSGGLHTDTQYF.

This chain links TRBV7-2 with TRBJ2-1; TCRdb calls TRBD2, which cannot be checked without DNA. This CDR3 contains 14 residues. Germline CDR1 reads SGHTA; CDR2 reads FQGNSA. CDR3 residues: CASSLAGDGREQFF.

This clonotype is classed as medium-sized by frequency. V is TRBV4-1 and J is TRBJ2-1; as DNA is missing, the TRBD2 call by TCRdb cannot be tested. Germline CDR1 reads MGHRA; CDR2 reads YSYEKL. The CDR3 sequence is 15 residues long. The CDR3 spells CASSPNSGGANEQFF.

This chain joins TRBV4-2 and TRBJ2-3; TCRdb calls TRBD2, which cannot be checked without DNA. Looked up from germline, CDR1 is LGHNA and CDR2 is YNFKEQ. The CDR3 has 15 amino acids. The CDR3 protein is CASSQRETDTDTQYF.

This chain connects TRBV4-2 to TRBJ2-7. The CDR3 spans 15 residues. The germline CDR1 and CDR2 sequences are LGHNA and YNFKEQ. CDR3 in amino acids: CASSHGGRTSYEQYF.

The chain employs TRBV7-9 and TRBJ1-6; as DNA is missing, the TRBD1 call by TCRdb cannot be tested. Per the germline V gene, CDR1 is SEHNR and CDR2 is FQNEAQ (reference sequence). CDR3 length: 15 amino acids. This CDR3 reads CASSSDRELFSPLHF.

The rearrangement joins TRBV5-1 to TRBJ2-1; TCRdb returns TRBD1, unconfirmable since there is no DNA. Per the germline V gene, CDR1 is SGHRS and CDR2 is YFSETQ. This CDR3 region has 13 residues. The CDR3 loop reads CASSLTGYNEQFF. The entire variable domain, with the rest obtained from reference TRBV5-1 and TRBJ2-1, is as follows: KAGVTQTPRYLIKTRGQQVTLSCSPISGHRSVSWYQQTPGQGLQFLFEYFSETQRNKGNFPGRFSGRQFSNSRSEMNVSTLELGDSALYLCASSLTGYNEQFFGPGTRLTVL.

The rearrangement uses TRBV25-1 and TRBJ2-5; TCRdb outputs TRBD1, but without DNA this stays unchecked. CDR1 and CDR2 (germline): MGHDK, SYGVNS. The CDR3 is 11 amino acids. The CDR3 loop reads CATRWGETQYF.

The gene calls are TRBV27 and TRBJ2-7; the TRBD1 assignment by TCRdb is unverifiable without DNA. In germline, CDR1 is MNHEY, CDR2 SMNVEV (reference sequence). This CDR3 region has 11 residues. The CDR3 is CASSGAGEQYF.

The genes are TRBV15 and TRBJ2-3; TCRdb outputs TRBD2, but without DNA this stays unchecked. This CDR3 comprises 16 residues. CDR1 and CDR2 (germline): LNHNV, YYDKDF (reference sequence). The CDR3 reads CATSRDLLAGPDTQYF.

The chain couples TRBV4-1 to TRBJ2-1; TCRdb lists TRBD2, though no DNA is available to test this call. Germline CDR1 and CDR2: MGHRA and YSYEKL. This CDR3 contains 17 residues. The chain's CDR3 is CASSQVQREDLSTLQLF.

V gene TRBV27 combines with J gene TRBJ1-1; TCRdb returns TRBD1, unconfirmable since there is no DNA. The CDR3 is made up of 12 amino acids. CDR1 is MNHEY, CDR2 SMNVEV, per germline (reference sequence). The CDR3 loop is CASYKGVTEAFF.